The table lists the clone carrying this TCR beta chain with a count of one. This CDR3 comprises 15 residues. CDR1 MRHNA and CDR2 SNTAGT come from the germline V gene. The ends lost 3 bases at V and 9 bases at J; junction bases unmatched: 6. The data originate from a study of cytomegalovirus exposure and HLA in healthy donors. This PCR relied on a set of 60 Vbeta primers and 13 Jbeta primers. Some clones are missing from TCRdb's copy, which holds only in-frame ones; the method was immunoSEQ multiplex PCR. The repertoire includes 98,000 or so clones, about three quarters of them detected once, and more than 7% sits in the top ten.

The origin of this receptor is a human donor in good health. The chain uses TRBV6-4 and TRBJ1-6; the match to TRBD1 covers 9 bases. What was sequenced was PBMCs. The CDR3 DNA reads TGTGCCAGCAGTGAAGGGGACAGGGTTGGTTCACCCCTCCACTTT. Translation gives CASSEGDRVGSPLHF.